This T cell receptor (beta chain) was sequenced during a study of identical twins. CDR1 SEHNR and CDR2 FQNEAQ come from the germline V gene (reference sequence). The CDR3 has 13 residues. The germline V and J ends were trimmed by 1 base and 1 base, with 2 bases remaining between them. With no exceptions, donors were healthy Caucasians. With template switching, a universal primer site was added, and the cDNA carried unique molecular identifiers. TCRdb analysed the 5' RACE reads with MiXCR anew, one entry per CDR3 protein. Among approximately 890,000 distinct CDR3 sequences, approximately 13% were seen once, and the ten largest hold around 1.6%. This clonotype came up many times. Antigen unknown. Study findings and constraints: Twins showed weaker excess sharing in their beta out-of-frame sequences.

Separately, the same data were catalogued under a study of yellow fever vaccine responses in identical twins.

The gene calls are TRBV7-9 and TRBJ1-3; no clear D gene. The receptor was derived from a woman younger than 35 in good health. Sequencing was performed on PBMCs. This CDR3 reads CASSLVSGNTIYF. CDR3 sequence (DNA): TGTGCCAGCAGCTTAGTTTCTGGAAACACCATATATTTT.